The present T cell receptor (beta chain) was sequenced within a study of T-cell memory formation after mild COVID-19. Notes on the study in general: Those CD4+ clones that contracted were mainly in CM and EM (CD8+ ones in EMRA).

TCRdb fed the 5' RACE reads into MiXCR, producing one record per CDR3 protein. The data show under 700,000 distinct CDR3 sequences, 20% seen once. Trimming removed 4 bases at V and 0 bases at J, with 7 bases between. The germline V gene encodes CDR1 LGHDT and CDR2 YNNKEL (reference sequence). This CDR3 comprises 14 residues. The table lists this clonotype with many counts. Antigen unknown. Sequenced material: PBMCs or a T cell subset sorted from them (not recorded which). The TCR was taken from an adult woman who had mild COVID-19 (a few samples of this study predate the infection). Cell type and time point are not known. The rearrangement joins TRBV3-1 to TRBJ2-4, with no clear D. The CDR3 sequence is CASSLTGAKNIQYF. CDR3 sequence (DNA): TGTGCCAGCAGCCTGACCGGAGCCAAAAACATTCAGTACTTC.